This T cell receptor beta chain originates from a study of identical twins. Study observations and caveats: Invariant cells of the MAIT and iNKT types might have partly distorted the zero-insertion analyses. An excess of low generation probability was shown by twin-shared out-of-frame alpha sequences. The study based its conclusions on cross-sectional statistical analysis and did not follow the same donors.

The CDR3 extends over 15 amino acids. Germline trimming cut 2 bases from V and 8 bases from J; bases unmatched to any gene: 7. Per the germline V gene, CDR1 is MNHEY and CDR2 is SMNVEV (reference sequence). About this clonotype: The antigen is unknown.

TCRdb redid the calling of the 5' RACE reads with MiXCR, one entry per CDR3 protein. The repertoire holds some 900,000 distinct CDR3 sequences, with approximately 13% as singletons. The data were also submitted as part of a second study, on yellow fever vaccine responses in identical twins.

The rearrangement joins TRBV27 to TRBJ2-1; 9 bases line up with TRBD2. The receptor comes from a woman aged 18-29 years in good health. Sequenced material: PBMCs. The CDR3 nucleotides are TGTGCCAGCAGTTTAGGGAGCGGGGGGAGGTATGAGCAGTTCTTC. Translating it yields CASSLGSGGRYEQFF.